A selection of T cell receptor beta chains follows, all from one sample in a study of cytotoxic CD8 clonotypes in ibrutinib-treated CLL. Clones were read by immunoSEQ multiplex PCR, and TCRdb kept only the in-frame ones, dropping some. Of about 160,000 clones in the sample, roughly 77% were seen once. The source was PBMCs, collected after 12 months of ibrutinib treatment. The receptors come from a human donor with chronic lymphocytic leukemia. CDR3s include the opening cysteine and the closing phenylalanine or tryptophan. The D gene is left open where the match is weak. A row's size may be missing; if present it is once, few, many or a size class.

v_call	j_call	clone_size	d_call	cdr3_nt	cdr3_aa
TRBV6-5	TRBJ2-3	-	-	TGTGCCAGCAGTCCCCAACCGGATACGCAGTATTTT	CASSPQPDTQYF
TRBV28	TRBJ2-7	-	-	TGTGCCAGCAGTTTAAGGGGGGTATCCTACGAGCAGTACTTC	CASSLRGVSYEQYF
TRBV6-7	TRBJ1-2	-	-	TGTGCCAGCAGCCCCAGCTACACCTTC	CASSPSYTF
TRBV5-1	TRBJ1-4	-	-	TGCGCCAGCAGCGTCGGGTTTGCAAATGAAAAACTGTTTTTT	CASSVGFANEKLFF
TRBV10-3	TRBJ2-7	-	-	TGTGCCACCAATAGACGGGACGGAGGCTCCTACGAGCAGTACTTC	CATNRRDGGSYEQYF
TRBV28	TRBJ2-4	-	-	TGTGCCAGCAGTTACCAGGGGAGGGGAAACATTCAGTACTTC	CASSYQGRGNIQYF
TRBV28	TRBJ2-1	-	-	TGTGCCAGCAGTGCAGCCGGGACCCTCCCTTGGGGTGAGCAGTTCTTC	CASSAAGTLPWGEQFF
TRBV6-1	TRBJ1-2	-	-	TGTGCCAGCAGTTCCGACAGGAGAGTTAACTATGGCTACACCTTC	CASSSDRRVNYGYTF
TRBV7-9	TRBJ1-2	-	-	TGTGCCAGCAGCTTATGGACAACCGACCTCTATGGCTACACCTTC	CASSLWTTDLYGYTF
TRBV7-9	TRBJ1-2	-	TRBD1	TGTGCCAGCAGCCAGGGGGACGGCTACACCTTC	CASSQGDGYTF
TRBV5-1	TRBJ2-2	-	-	TGCGCCAGCAGCTTTAGGCTCGGGTCCGGGGAGCTGTTTTTT	CASSFRLGSGELFF
TRBV9	TRBJ2-7	-	TRBD2	TGTGCCAGCAGCGTTGCCGGACTAGCCAGGCACGAGCAGTACTTC	CASSVAGLARHEQYF
TRBV30	TRBJ1-2	-	TRBD1	TGTGCCTGGACTGAACAGGGGGTTATAGGTGGCTACACCTTC	CAWTEQGVIGGYTF
TRBV27	TRBJ2-7	-	TRBD1	TGTGCCAGCGGACAGGGGGCCTTGCCCTACGAGCAGTACTTC	CASGQGALPYEQYF
TRBV7-9	TRBJ1-4	-	-	TGTGCCAGCAGCTTAGGACGTGGGGGGAAAGAAAAACTGTTTTTT	CASSLGRGGKEKLFF
TRBV10-3	TRBJ2-7	-	-	TGTGCCATCAGTGGGAACAGATACGAGCAGTACTTC	CAISGNRYEQYF
TRBV5-6	TRBJ1-5	-	TRBD1	TGTGCCAGCAGCTTGGCGCACAGGGGATTCGGGGGCAATCAGCCCCAGCATTTT	CASSLAHRGFGGNQPQHF
TRBV15	TRBJ1-6	-	-	TGTGCCACCAGCAGAGATCTCTGGGATAATTCACCCCTCCACTTT	CATSRDLWDNSPLHF
TRBV18	TRBJ2-7	-	-	TGTGCCAGCTCACCACGGGAGACAGGTTTGGTCTACGAGCAGTACTTC	CASSPRETGLVYEQYF
TRBV18	TRBJ2-2	few	-	TGTGCCAGCTCAGCGGGACTCTACACCGGGGAGCTGTTTTTT	CASSAGLYTGELFF
TRBV29-1	TRBJ2-1	-	-	TGCAGCGTAGGACCGAGCTCCTACAATGAGCAGTTCTTC	CSVGPSSYNEQFF
TRBV7-6	TRBJ1-1	once	-	TGTGCCAGCAGCCAGGCAGTTGGCACTGAAGCTTTCTTT	CASSQAVGTEAFF
TRBV19	TRBJ1-5	few	-	TGTGCCAGTAGTATAGAGACAGGTTATAGCAATCAGCCCCAGCATTTT	CASSIETGYSNQPQHF
TRBV6-5	TRBJ2-3	-	TRBD1	TGTGCCAGCAGTTTCAGACAGGGTGAAACAGATACGCAGTATTTT	CASSFRQGETDTQYF
TRBV19	TRBJ1-1	once	TRBD1	TGTGCCAGTAGTCCCCGGCCCGACAGGGTGGGCACTGAAGCTTTCTTT	CASSPRPDRVGTEAFF
TRBV4-1	TRBJ1-1	few	-	TGCGCCAGCAGCCAAGACGGGAACACTGAAGCTTTCTTT	CASSQDGNTEAFF
TRBV10-3	TRBJ2-5	-	TRBD2	TGTGCCATCAGTGAGTCCGGGGGACTAGCGATAGAGACCCAGTACTTC	CAISESGGLAIETQYF
TRBV21-1	TRBJ2-7	-	-	TGTGCCAGCAGCAAAAGCAGGAGGTTTGGGGCCTACGAGCAGTACTTC	CASSKSRRFGAYEQYF
TRBV7-2	TRBJ1-2	-	TRBD1	TGTGCCAGCAGCTCACCCGGGACAGGATTCTATGGCTACACCTTC	CASSSPGTGFYGYTF